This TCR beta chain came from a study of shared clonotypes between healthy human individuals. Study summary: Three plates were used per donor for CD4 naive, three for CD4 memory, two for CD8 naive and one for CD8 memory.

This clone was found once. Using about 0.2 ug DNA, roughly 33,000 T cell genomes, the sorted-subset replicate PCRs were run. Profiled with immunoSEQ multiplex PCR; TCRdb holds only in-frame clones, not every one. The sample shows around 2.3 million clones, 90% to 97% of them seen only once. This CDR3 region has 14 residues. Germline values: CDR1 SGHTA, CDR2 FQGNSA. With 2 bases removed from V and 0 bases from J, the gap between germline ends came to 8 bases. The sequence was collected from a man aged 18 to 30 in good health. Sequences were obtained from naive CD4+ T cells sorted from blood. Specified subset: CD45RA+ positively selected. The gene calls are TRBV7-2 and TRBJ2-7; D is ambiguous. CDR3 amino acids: CASSLTYTSYEQYF. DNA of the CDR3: TGTGCCAGCAGCTTAACCTACACCTCCTACGAGCAGTACTTC.